This TCR beta chain was sequenced during a study of response to subunit inactivated influenza vaccine (dated by TCRdb to the late 2010s). With respect to the entire study: The study used deep quantitative T cell receptor repertoire profiling to track responses to a trivalent subunit inactivated influenza vaccine.

As concerns this clonotype: The target of this receptor is not known. Qualities for individual bases were not recorded, and no much larger clone is one base off.

The library was generated by RT-PCR. The sample was run on an Illumina HiSeq 2500. The public sequencing data were trimmed at Q25 with fastp and processed into clonotypes with MiXCR by TCRdb, which kept only in-frame beta chains. Rows are unified per CDR3 protein, each entry keeping the most common DNA and genes. The sample data list under 500,000 distinct CDR3 sequences, and roughly 9.7% of these were observed just once. The ten biggest clones cover less than 15% of the sample. Based on the germline V gene, the CDR1 and CDR2 sequences are SGHVS and FQNEAQ. Counted from cysteine to phenylalanine, this CDR3 has 17 amino acids. Here the CDR3 DNA is all that survives: 51 bases in frame from base 1. V sheds 4 bases and J sheds 4 bases, leaving 19 bases between their ends. This specimen's time point label, interpreted: approximately 40 days after influenza vaccine administration. Overall results and qualifications from the work: The authors proposed that each seasonal influenza vaccination may bring in only a limited number of new T cells.

The TCR comes from a man between 45 and 60 years old who received an inactivated influenza vaccine. Donor details come from another sample of the same person, matched by shared clones. This chain joins TRBV7-8 to TRBJ1-4, with no D gene named confidently. The sample in question was PBMCs from blood, obtained about 40 days after vaccination. The DNA reads TGTGCCAGCAGCTCCAGACGGGGAGAGCCGGGTAATGAAAAACTGTTTTTT. This gives the protein CASSSRRGEPGNEKLFF.